This is a list of T cell receptor beta chains from one sample in a study of blood T cells in healthy people across ages. TCRdb ran MiXCR on the 5' RACE reads and lists one entry per CDR3 protein. The sample records approximately 800,000 distinct CDR3 sequences, 58% being singletons. What was sequenced was blood. These receptors were collected from a man aged 25 to 45 in good health. CDR3s include the opening cysteine and the closing phenylalanine or tryptophan. The D gene is left open where the match is weak. Clone size is shown for a subset of rows, as once, few, many or a class of expanded clone.

J gene: TRBJ2-3
clone size: few
D gene: TRBD2
V gene: TRBV7-2
CDR3 protein: CASSLDHSGATDTQYF
CDR3 DNA: TGTGCCAGCAGCTTAGATCATAGCGGGGCCACAGATACGCAGTATTTT

J gene: TRBJ2-1
clone size: -
D gene: TRBD2
V gene: TRBV12-3/TRBV12-4
CDR3 protein: CASSPRTSGEQFF
CDR3 DNA: TGTGCCAGCAGTCCCCGGACTAGCGGCGAGCAGTTCTTC

J gene: TRBJ2-7
clone size: -
D gene: -
V gene: TRBV6-2/TRBV6-3
CDR3 protein: CASRSGTASYNEQYF
CDR3 DNA: TGTGCCAGCAGATCAGGGACGGCCTCCTACAATGAGCAGTACTTC

J gene: TRBJ2-5
clone size: -
D gene: TRBD2
V gene: TRBV5-4
CDR3 protein: CASSLRGGAYKQYF
CDR3 DNA: TGTGCCAGCAGCTTGCGGGGGGGAGCCTACAAGCAGTACTTC

J gene: TRBJ2-4
clone size: once
D gene: -
V gene: TRBV11-2
CDR3 protein: CASSLGLENIQYF
CDR3 DNA: TGTGCCAGCAGCTTAGGTCTGGAAAACATTCAGTACTTC

J gene: TRBJ1-5
clone size: few
D gene: -
V gene: TRBV7-2
CDR3 protein: CASSSPGPQHF
CDR3 DNA: TGTGCCAGCAGCTCCCCGGGGCCCCAGCATTTT

J gene: TRBJ2-7
clone size: few
D gene: TRBD2
V gene: TRBV28
CDR3 protein: CASCLAGEQYF
CDR3 DNA: TGTGCCAGCTGTCTAGCGGGAGAGCAGTACTTC

J gene: TRBJ2-7
clone size: few
D gene: -
V gene: TRBV5-5
CDR3 protein: CASSFRPDSYEQYF
CDR3 DNA: TGTGCCAGCAGCTTTCGACCTGACTCCTACGAGCAGTACTTC

J gene: TRBJ2-7
clone size: -
D gene: TRBD1
V gene: TRBV6-5
CDR3 protein: CASRPGQGAHEQYF
CDR3 DNA: TGTGCCAGCAGACCCGGACAGGGGGCCCACGAGCAGTACTTC

J gene: TRBJ1-1
clone size: -
D gene: -
V gene: TRBV5-6
CDR3 protein: CASSFYTQKLAFF
CDR3 DNA: TGTGCCAGCAGCTTTTATACCCAAAAGTTAGCTTTCTTT